Presented here are 20 T cell receptor beta chains from one specimen sequenced in a study of T cells in localized non-small cell lung cancer. Method: immunoSEQ multiplex PCR; TCRdb's copy keeps in-frame clones and lacks some. Seen here are some 1,400 clones, approximately 21% observed once, and the top ten hold roughly 18%. The input for sequencing was normal lung tissue next to the tumor, taken before any cancer treatment. These receptors all stem from a male donor at least 60 years old with stage I squamous cell lung carcinoma.

The CDR3 reads CAWSAGLAEVTDTQYF. CDR3 sequence (DNA): TGTGCCTGGAGTGCCGGGCTAGCGGAGGTCACAGATACGCAGTATTTT. J is TRBJ2-3 and V is TRBV30; 7 bases are a match to TRBD2. Unmatched junction bases numbered 9, after V lost 1 base and J lost 2 bases. The CDR3 is 16 amino acids. The V gene's germline CDR1 is GTSNPN and CDR2 SVGIG (reference sequence).

The CDR3 spells CASSPGQVNTGELFF. In DNA, the CDR3 is TGCGCCAGCAGCCCGGGACAGGTTAACACCGGGGAGCTGTTTTTT. This chain connects TRBV5-1 to TRBJ2-2; 8 bases are shared with TRBD1. The CDR3 loop spans 15 amino acids. Germline V CDR1 and CDR2: SGHRS, YFSETQ. Trimming took 4 bases from V and 2 from J; bases not matched to a gene: 4.

This rearrangement joins TRBV5-1 to TRBJ1-2; 8 bases map to TRBD1. Germline V gene sequence: CDR1 SGHRS, CDR2 YFSETQ. This CDR3 is built from 16 residues. V was pared by 4 bases and J by 5 bases, with 13 bases of the junction left unmatched. The DNA of the CDR3 is TGCGCCAGCAGCAATCAACCCGGACAGGGAGGGTATGGCTACACCTTC. It translates to CASSNQPGQGGYGYTF.

In its sample, this clone was seen a few times. The rearrangement joins TRBV19 to TRBJ2-7, with D unresolved. The V end lost 5 bases, the J end lost 3 bases, and 14 bases lay between the germline ends. The CDR3 length is 14 residues. Germline-derived CDR1 and CDR2 are LNHDA and SQIVND (reference sequence). For the CDR3, the DNA is TGTGCCAGTAGTTCGGCAGGCGGCGGCTACGAGCAGTACTTC. It encodes CASSSAGGGYEQYF.

By its share, this clone is large. The chain carries TRBV6-8 and TRBJ2-1; 7 bases map to TRBD2. The CDR3 contains 14 residues. V trimming: 8 bases; J trimming: 4 bases; junction bases outside the gene matches: 8. The germline gives CDR1 MNHGY, CDR2 SAAAGT. CDR3 protein: CASCRGGQYNEQFF. CDR3 coding DNA: TGTGCCAGCTGCCGGGGAGGGCAATACAATGAGCAGTTCTTC.

The chain combines TRBV10-2 with TRBJ2-7, with TRBD2 matching over 15 bases. CDR3 size: 17 residues. Trimming cost V 3 bases and J 6 bases; bases outside gene matches: 9. Germline V gene sequence: CDR1 WSHSY, CDR2 SAAADI. The chain's CDR3 is CASSDPGLAGGPVEQYV. Written as DNA, the CDR3 is TGCGCCAGCAGTGACCCCGGACTAGCGGGAGGGCCTGTCGAGCAGTACGTC.

This chain links TRBV11-3 with TRBJ1-5; unclear D gene. The V and J ends lost 4 bases and 0 bases respectively, with 16 bases between them. Per the germline V gene, CDR1 is SGHNT and CDR2 is YENEEA. CDR3 size: 17 residues. The CDR3 sequence is CASSSGGYGDSNQPQHF. In DNA, the CDR3 is TGTGCCAGCAGCTCAGGAGGCTATGGGGATAGCAATCAGCCCCAGCATTTT. Full variable domain (remainder filled in from reference TRBV11-3 and TRBJ1-5): EAGVVQSPRYKIIEKKQPVAFWCNPISGHNTLYWYLQNLGQGPELLIRYENEEAVDDSQLPKDRFSAERLKGVDSTLKIQPAELGDSAVYLCASSSGGYGDSNQPQHFGDGTRLSIL.

The J gene is TRBJ2-4, the V gene TRBV6-8; either TRBD1 or TRBD2 may supply D (5 bases each). V was trimmed by 5 bases and J by 6 bases, leaving 8 bases between them. From germline, CDR1 is MNHGY and CDR2 SAAAGT. This CDR3 has 12 amino acids. The CDR3 DNA is TGTGCCAGCAGTGATGGGGGAAACATTCAGTACTTC. As protein: CASSDGGNIQYF.

V gene TRBV19 combines with J gene TRBJ1-5; the D gene is possibly TRBD1 (6 bases). There are 15 residues in the CDR3. Trimming stripped 9 bases from V and 1 base from J, with 16 bases between. Germline V gives CDR1 LNHDA, CDR2 SQIVND (reference sequence). The CDR3 is CASNGQPSSNQPQHF. In nucleotides, the CDR3 is TGTGCCAGCAACGGACAGCCGAGCAGCAATCAGCCCCAGCATTTT.

The chain combines TRBV9 with TRBJ1-1; no firm D call. The CDR3 runs to 14 residues. V was cut by 3 bases and J by 3 bases, with 12 bases left in between. Germline V gene data show CDR1 as SGDLS and CDR2 as YYNGEE. CDR3 DNA sequence: TGTGCCAGCAGCGCCGGTATGGCGGACACTGAAGCTTTCTTT. Its translation is CASSAGMADTEAFF.

By proportion, this clone is large (0.1 to 1%). This chain connects TRBV11-3 to TRBJ2-1; D is possibly TRBD2 (5 bases). V gave up 2 bases and J gave up 6 bases, with 11 bases separating them. This CDR3 region has 14 residues. Germline loops: CDR1 SGHNT, CDR2 YENEEA. CDR3 residues: CASSLSAGINEQFF. The CDR3 DNA reads as TGTGCCAGCAGCTTATCCGCCGGGATCAATGAGCAGTTCTTC. The full variable domain, in which reference TRBV11-3 and TRBJ2-1 provide the parts outside the CDR3, is EAGVVQSPRYKIIEKKQPVAFWCNPISGHNTLYWYLQNLGQGPELLIRYENEEAVDDSQLPKDRFSAERLKGVDSTLKIQPAELGDSAVYLCASSLSAGINEQFFGPGTRLTVL.

This clone has only a few counts. The chain recombines TRBV11-3 with TRBJ2-1; 12 nucleotides match TRBD2. Germline assignment: CDR1 SGHNT and CDR2 YENEEA. The CDR3 spans 16 residues. After removal of 5 bases from V and 8 bases from J, the junction contained 10 bases not matched to a gene. The DNA of the CDR3 is TGTGCCAGCAGCCAAACGACTAGCGGGAGTTCCCATGAGCAGTTCTTC. Protein product: CASSQTTSGSSHEQFF. The full variable domain, in which reference TRBV11-3 and TRBJ2-1 provide the parts outside the CDR3, is EAGVVQSPRYKIIEKKQPVAFWCNPISGHNTLYWYLQNLGQGPELLIRYENEEAVDDSQLPKDRFSAERLKGVDSTLKIQPAELGDSAVYLCASSQTTSGSSHEQFFGPGTRLTVL.

In its sample, this clone was seen a few times. The chain combines TRBV6-8 with TRBJ1-1; possibly TRBD1 for D (5 bases). With 7 bases removed from V and 4 bases from J, the gap between germline ends came to 13 bases. Germline V lookup: CDR1 MNHGY, CDR2 SAAAGT. The CDR3 consists of 13 residues. DNA for the CDR3: TGTGCCAGCAATAGGGGAGGCGGCACTGAAGCTTTCTTT. Its translation is CASNRGGGTEAFF.

By share, this clone ranks as medium-sized. The rearrangement links TRBV11-3 to TRBJ2-7; 10 bases are a match to TRBD1. The CDR3 has 16 residues. CDR1 and CDR2 (germline): SGHNT, YENEEA. With 5 bases clipped from V and 3 bases from J, the junction kept 10 bases outside the gene matches. CDR3 in DNA: TGTGCCAGCAGCCCTTGGACAGGGGGGATCCTCTACGAGCAGTACGTC. Translating it yields CASSPWTGGILYEQYV.

The chain employs TRBV18 and TRBJ1-1; D may be TRBD1 (6 bases). Germline V gene sequence: CDR1 KGHSH, CDR2 LQKENI. Trimming stripped 2 bases from V and 4 bases from J, with 14 bases between. This CDR3 has 15 amino acids. The CDR3 DNA is TGTGCCAGCTCACCAATGGGGGCTGGGAGCACTGAAGCTTTCTTT. Amino acids: CASSPMGAGSTEAFF. Full variable domain (rest looked up from reference TRBV18 and TRBJ1-1): NAGVMQNPRHLVRRRGQEARLRCSPMKGHSHVYWYRQLPEEGLKFMVYLQKENIIDESGMPKERFSAEFPKEGPSILRIQQVVRGDSAAYFCASSPMGAGSTEAFFGQGTRLTVV.

By share of the sample, this clone is medium-sized. The rearrangement uses TRBV9 and TRBJ1-4, with 9 bases fitting TRBD1. The CDR3 spans 14 residues. Looked up from germline, CDR1 is SGDLS and CDR2 is YYNGEE. V lost 5 bases, J lost 4 bases, and 3 bases stayed unmatched. This CDR3 reads CASSLTGGNEKLFF. The DNA of the CDR3 is TGTGCCAGCAGTCTGACAGGGGGTAATGAAAAACTGTTTTTT.

J is TRBJ2-5 and V is TRBV11-3, with TRBD2 matching over 7 bases. With 4 bases clipped from V and 5 bases from J, the junction kept 13 bases outside the gene matches. Looked up from germline, CDR1 is SGHNT and CDR2 is YENEEA. The CDR3 length is 16 residues. The CDR3 is CASSSGSGGRRETQYF. CDR3 bases: TGTGCCAGCAGCTCTGGGTCTGGCGGGAGAAGGGAGACCCAGTACTTC.

This clone was counted only a few times. The chain employs TRBV30 and TRBJ2-1, with D perhaps matching TRBD1 or TRBD2 (6 bases each). The germline V and J ends were trimmed by 8 bases and 7 bases, with 12 bases remaining between them. The germline CDR1 and CDR2 sequences are GTSNPN and SVGIG (reference sequence). The CDR3 is made up of 11 amino acids. The CDR3 DNA sequence: TGTGCCATACAGGGAGGAAATGAGCAGTTCTTC. Its translation: CAIQGGNEQFF. Full variable domain (missing parts from reference TRBV30 and TRBJ2-1): SQTIHQWPATLVQPVGSPLSLECTVEGTSNPNLYWYRQAAGRGLQLLFYSVGIGQISSEVPQNLSASRPQDRQFILSSKKLLLSDSGFYLCAIQGGNEQFFGPGTRLTVL.

The rearrangement uses TRBV9 and TRBJ2-5; TRBD2 agrees at 9 bases. Trimming removed 3 bases from V and 5 bases from J; junction bases left unmatched: 8. Germline V gene lookup returns CDR1 SGDLS and CDR2 YYNGEE. The CDR3 runs 15 residues. CDR3 coding DNA: TGTGCCAGCAGCGCCCATCTAGCGGGAAGGGAGACCCAGTACTTC. It yields the protein CASSAHLAGRETQYF.

This rearrangement joins TRBV11-3 to TRBJ1-1; 11 bases are shared with TRBD1. The V gene end was trimmed by 1 base and the J gene end by 4 bases; junction bases not matched to a gene: 5. This CDR3 has 16 amino acids. Germline CDR1 and CDR2: SGHNT and YENEEA. The DNA of the CDR3 is TGTGCCAGCAGCTTAGTCGGGACAGGGGGGCGCACTGAAGCTTTCTTT. It encodes CASSLVGTGGRTEAFF.